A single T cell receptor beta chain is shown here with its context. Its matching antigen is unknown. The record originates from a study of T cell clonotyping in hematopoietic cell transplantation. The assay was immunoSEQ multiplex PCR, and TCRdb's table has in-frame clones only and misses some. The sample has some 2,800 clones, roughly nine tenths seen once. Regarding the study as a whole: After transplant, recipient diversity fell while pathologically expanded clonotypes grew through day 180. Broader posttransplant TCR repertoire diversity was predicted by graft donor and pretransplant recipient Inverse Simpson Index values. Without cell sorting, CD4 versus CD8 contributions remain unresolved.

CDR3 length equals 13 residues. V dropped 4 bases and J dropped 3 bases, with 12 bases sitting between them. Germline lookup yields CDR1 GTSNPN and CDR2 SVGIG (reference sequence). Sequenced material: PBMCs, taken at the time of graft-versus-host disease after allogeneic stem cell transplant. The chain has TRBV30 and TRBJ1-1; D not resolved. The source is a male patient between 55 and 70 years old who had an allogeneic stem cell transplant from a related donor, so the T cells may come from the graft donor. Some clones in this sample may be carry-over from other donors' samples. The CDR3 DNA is TGTGCCTGGACCTTCCGGGCTGACACTGAAGCTTTCTTT. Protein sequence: CAWTFRADTEAFF.